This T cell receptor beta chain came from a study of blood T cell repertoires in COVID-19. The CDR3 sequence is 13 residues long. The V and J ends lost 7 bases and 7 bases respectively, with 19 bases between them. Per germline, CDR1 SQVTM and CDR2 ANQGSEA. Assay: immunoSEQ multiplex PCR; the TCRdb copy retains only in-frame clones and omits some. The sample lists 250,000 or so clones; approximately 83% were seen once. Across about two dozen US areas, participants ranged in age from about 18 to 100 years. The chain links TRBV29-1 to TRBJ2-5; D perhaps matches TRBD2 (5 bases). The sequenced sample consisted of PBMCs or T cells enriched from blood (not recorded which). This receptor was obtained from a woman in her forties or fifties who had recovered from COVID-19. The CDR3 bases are TGCAGCGCCGATGAGGGCAGGAGTGGGACCCAGTACTTC. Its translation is CSADEGRSGTQYF.